Detailed here is one TCR beta chain. This specimen belongs to a study of Tregs in tolerant kidney transplant recipients. Study details: Related graft donors supplied nonmyeloablative bone marrow transplants, and mixed chimerism was transient.

Method: immunoSEQ multiplex PCR; TCRdb's copy keeps in-frame clones and lacks some. The repertoire holds fewer than 100,000 clones, with over 85% as singletons. CDR3 size: 13 residues. V lost 0 bases to trimming and J lost 5 bases, with 6 bases between them. CDR1 is SGHDT and CDR2 is YYEEEE in the germline V gene. The rearrangement joins TRBV5-6 to TRBJ2-1; no firm D call. This clonotype originated in a human donor who received a combined kidney and bone marrow transplant. The specimen comprised CD4+ T cells from blood, sampled before the transplant. CDR3 sequence reads: CASSLVQNNEQFF. The CDR3 coding sequence is TGTGCCAGCAGCTTGGTCCAGAACAATGAGCAGTTCTTC.